This T cell receptor (beta chain) was sequenced in a study of cytomegalovirus exposure and HLA in healthy donors. Findings and caveats of the study: With later analysis, a missense DCLRE1C variant became linked to TCR beta V- and J-gene trimming. Compared with the roughly 700-donor mean, an Asian-associated ancestry cluster reportedly had fewer N-insertions, according to a later analysis.

V was cut by 4 bases and J by 5 bases, with 11 bases left in between. CDR1 is SNHLY and CDR2 is FYNNEI in the germline V gene. This CDR3 comprises 14 residues. Primers: 60 Vbeta forward and 13 Jbeta reverse. Only in-frame clones appear in the TCRdb table, and some are missing; sequencing was by immunoSEQ multiplex PCR. Of about 160,000 clones listed, 80% are singletons. Regarding this clone: Its antigen remains unknown.

Input material: PBMCs. The chain links TRBV2 to TRBJ1-4, with D hard to call. The receptor comes from a man aged 25 to 40 in good health and CMV-seronegative. The CDR3 DNA is TGTGCCAGCAGTGGGCGGGGTCTGAATGAAAAACTGTTTTTT. This codes for CASSGRGLNEKLFF.